Listed here are 31 T cell receptor beta chains from one sample, sequenced in a study of T cell repertoires in cytomegalovirus infection. Via MiXCR, TCRdb re-called the reads, giving one row per CDR3 protein. The repertoire has about 490,000 distinct CDR3 sequences, more than 25% of them found once; the top ten carry about 13%. The sequenced sample consisted of PBMCs. These TCRs come from a human donor in good health (CMV status not recorded). Some clones in this sample may be carry-over from other donors' samples.

This clonotype was found a few times. This chain joins TRBV7-2 and TRBJ2-2; a weak D match, TRBD2 (5 bases). The CDR3 contains 16 residues. V lost 2 bases and J 5 bases, leaving 15 bases between the germline ends. Germline lookup yields CDR1 SGHTA and CDR2 FQGNSA. The CDR3 sequence: CASSLISPSLTGELFF. In nucleotides, the CDR3 is TGTGCCAGCAGCTTAATATCCCCTAGCTTGACCGGGGAGCTGTTTTTT.

The table lists this clonotype with a few counts. The rearrangement joins TRBV20-1 to TRBJ2-5; D call uncertain. The germline CDR1 and CDR2 sequences are DFQATT and SNEGSKA (reference sequence). V lost 3 bases, J lost 5 bases, and 4 bases lay in between. The CDR3 is made up of 10 amino acids. The CDR3 bases are TGCAGTGCTAGTCTGGAGACCCAGTACTTC. This translates into CSASLETQYF.

This clonotype was seen a few times. The CDR3 coding sequence is TGTGCCACCAGCAGAGAACGAGATTCCTACAATGAGCAGTTCTTC. It codes for CATSRERDSYNEQFF. This chain uses TRBV15 with TRBJ2-1; D gene unclear. The ends were cut back, 0 bases at V and 1 base at J, with 7 bases in the middle. This CDR3 is 15 amino acids long. Germline V lookup: CDR1 LNHNV, CDR2 YYDKDF (reference sequence).

V and J are TRBV5-1 and TRBJ2-1; 7 bases map to TRBD2. The V gene end was trimmed by 0 bases and the J gene end by 6 bases; junction bases not matched to a gene: 15. This CDR3 is built from 18 residues. From germline, CDR1 is SGHRS and CDR2 YFSETQ. This CDR3 reads CASSLALRSGRGSNEQFF. The CDR3 DNA reads as TGCGCCAGCAGCTTGGCCTTAAGGTCAGGGAGGGGAAGCAATGAGCAGTTCTTC.

The sample holds many counts of this clonotype. V and J are TRBV18 and TRBJ2-7; D is possibly TRBD2 (6 bases). In germline, CDR1 is KGHSH, CDR2 LQKENI. This CDR3 has 14 residues. Trimming left V 4 bases short and J 6 bases short, with 16 bases between. The CDR3 sequence: CASSLLEGLAEQYF. In nucleotides, the CDR3 is TGTGCCAGCTCACTACTGGAGGGGCTCGCCGAGCAGTACTTC.

This clonotype was recorded at least ten times. The chain is built from TRBV7-2 and TRBJ2-2; 7 nucleotides align to TRBD2. Germline trimming cut 3 bases from V and 5 bases from J; bases unmatched to any gene: 9. The CDR3 is 16 residues long. Germline V gene lookup returns CDR1 SGHTA and CDR2 FQGNSA. This chain's CDR3 is CASSFPRTSRTGELFF. The DNA of the CDR3 is TGTGCCAGCAGCTTTCCTCGGACTAGTCGGACCGGGGAGCTGTTTTTT.

V gene TRBV7-8 combines with J gene TRBJ1-3; D unresolved. The CDR3 sequence is 16 residues long. Trimming left V 0 bases short and J 0 bases short, with 9 bases between. The germline V gene encodes CDR1 SGHVS and CDR2 FQNEAQ. The DNA for the CDR3 is TGTGCCAGCAGCTTAGCGATACTGATCTCTGGAAACACCATATATTTT. It yields the protein CASSLAILISGNTIYF.

This clonotype came up a few times. The V and J genes are TRBV29-1 and TRBJ2-2; no clear D. The CDR3 extends over 13 amino acids. Between the trimmed V and J ends, which lost 3 bases and 3 bases, there was a span of 8 bases. Germline V gene data show CDR1 as SQVTM and CDR2 as ANQGSEA. DNA for the CDR3: TGCAGCGTTGACGTCTCCTACACCGGGGAGCTGTTTTTT. Translated, it gives CSVDVSYTGELFF.

In its sample, this clonotype was seen a few times. V and J are TRBV6-2 or TRBV6-3 and TRBJ2-1, with TRBD2 identical over 7 bases. With 3 bases clipped from V and 8 bases from J, the junction kept 22 bases outside the gene matches. Germline V gives CDR1 MNHEY, CDR2 SVGEGT. The CDR3 covers 19 residues. The CDR3 nucleotides are TGTGCCAGCAGTTATCCCCGACCGTCTGCGGGGAGGGGTGGATATGAGCAGTTCTTC. Its protein product is CASSYPRPSAGRGGYEQFF.

At least ten counts were recorded for this clonotype. The V gene is TRBV7-2, the J gene TRBJ1-3; D is uncertain. Trimming cost V 5 bases and J 0 bases, with 11 bases left between them. The germline CDR1 and CDR2 sequences are SGHTA and FQGNSA. This CDR3 has 15 residues. CDR3: CASSPKRYSGNTIYF. The CDR3 DNA reads as TGTGCCAGCAGCCCTAAACGGTACTCTGGAAACACCATATATTTT.

The V call is TRBV7-2, the J call TRBJ2-3; D is tentatively TRBD1 or TRBD2 (6 bases each). Looked up from germline, CDR1 is SGHTA and CDR2 is FQGNSA. Trimming cost V 2 bases and J 5 bases, with 14 bases left between them. The length of the CDR3 is 15 residues. CDR3 protein: CASSLYRGLVDTQYF. The CDR3 DNA is TGTGCCAGCAGCTTATACCGGGGGCTCGTAGATACGCAGTATTTT.

This clonotype was seen a handful of times. V and J are TRBV28 and TRBJ1-2; 7 bases are shared with TRBD1. The germline CDR1 and CDR2 sequences are MDHEN and SYDVKM. The V segment lost 2 bases and the J segment 8 bases; nucleotides outside the gene matches: 11. This CDR3 is 15 amino acids long. The CDR3 DNA follows: TGTGCCAGCAGTTTAACGAAAACAGGGGACGTGGGCTACACCTTC. This gives the protein CASSLTKTGDVGYTF.

This chain links TRBV10-3 with TRBJ2-7, with TRBD2 as a possible D gene (7 bases). Germline V gives CDR1 ENHRY, CDR2 SYGVKD. CDR3 length equals 13 residues. V lost 7 bases, J lost 3 bases, and 13 bases lay in between. The CDR3 DNA follows: TGTGCCATCAAGTCAGGGGAGGGCTACGAGCAGTACGTC. This gives the protein CAIKSGEGYEQYV.

The CDR3 is CASSLVPQGATGELFF. The CDR3 nucleotides read TGTGCCAGCAGCTTAGTCCCGCAGGGTGCCACCGGGGAGCTGTTTTTT. This rearrangement joins TRBV7-2 to TRBJ2-2; TRBD1 is a possible D gene (5 bases). CDR1 is SGHTA and CDR2 is FQGNSA in the germline V gene. V dropped 1 base and J dropped 4 bases, with 13 bases sitting between them. CDR3 size: 16 residues. Full variable domain (rest looked up from reference TRBV7-2 and TRBJ2-2): GAGVSQSPSNKVTEKGKDVELRCDPISGHTALYWYRQSLGQGLEFLIYFQGNSAPDKSGLPSDRFSAERTGGSVSTLTIQRTQQEDSAVYLCASSLVPQGATGELFFGEGSRLTVL.

This clonotype was counted only a few times. V and J are TRBV5-4 and TRBJ1-1; 9 bases line up with TRBD1. The CDR3 loop spans 13 amino acids. Germline assignment: CDR1 SGHNT and CDR2 YYREEE (reference sequence). The J segment lost 11 bases and the V segment lost 4 bases, leaving 9 bases of the junction unmatched. The CDR3 is CASSRDREVVAFF. Written as DNA, the CDR3 is TGTGCCAGCAGCAGGGACAGGGAAGTGGTGGCTTTCTTT.

This clonotype has a handful of counts. The gene calls are TRBV5-4 and TRBJ2-3; 8 positions match TRBD2. The V and J ends lost 9 bases and 4 bases, in that order; junction bases with no gene match: 10. From germline, CDR1 is SGHNT and CDR2 YYREEE (reference sequence). The CDR3 runs to 14 residues. The CDR3 sequence: CATRAGDAPDTQYF. The CDR3 DNA follows: TGTGCCACCAGAGCGGGAGACGCCCCAGATACGCAGTATTTT.

This clonotype appeared many times. The rearrangement uses TRBV7-2 and TRBJ2-2; no clear D gene. The V gene's germline CDR1 is SGHTA and CDR2 FQGNSA. V lost 3 bases to trimming and J lost 4 bases, with 3 bases between them. The CDR3 contains 12 residues. The CDR3 protein is CASSFSTGELFF. The CDR3 DNA reads as TGTGCCAGCAGCTTTAGCACCGGGGAGCTGTTTTTT.

This chain joins TRBV6-2 or TRBV6-3 and TRBJ2-4; D is ambiguous. The V and J ends lost 2 bases and 2 bases respectively, with 7 bases between them. There are 14 residues in the CDR3. Per the germline V gene, CDR1 is MNHEY and CDR2 is SVGEGT. CDR3 loop: CASSYGPTKNIQYF. In DNA, the CDR3 is TGTGCCAGCAGTTACGGGCCGACCAAAAACATTCAGTACTTC.

There are many counts of this clonotype. This chain links TRBV28 with TRBJ2-1; D unresolved. V shed 5 bases and J shed 4 bases, with 12 bases lying between them. The length of the CDR3 is 14 residues. CDR1 is MDHEN, CDR2 SYDVKM, per germline. CDR3 bases: TGTGCCAGCAGTCCCTCAGGCCATTACAATGAGCAGTTCTTC. Protein product: CASSPSGHYNEQFF.

This clonotype was observed many times. The chain links TRBV12-5 to TRBJ1-5; D call uncertain. Germline V CDR1 and CDR2: LGHNT, FRNRAP. The CDR3 runs 14 residues. The V end lost 7 bases, the J end lost 0 bases, and 10 bases lay between the germline ends. CDR3 sequence reads: CASVAQFSNQPQHF. Written as DNA, the CDR3 is TGTGCTAGTGTTGCCCAGTTTAGCAATCAGCCCCAGCATTTT.

This chain links TRBV7-3 with TRBJ2-1; tentatively, D is TRBD1 or TRBD2 (5 bases each). With 8 bases removed from V and 6 bases from J, the gap between germline ends came to 17 bases. Germline CDR1 SGHTA, CDR2 FQGTGA. This CDR3 has 14 amino acids. The DNA of the CDR3 is TGTGCCAGCGGCCCCCATGGGGGTGTCAATGAGCAGTTCTTC. Its translation is CASGPHGGVNEQFF.

The chain has TRBV11-3 and TRBJ2-1; either TRBD1 or TRBD2 may fit D (5 bases each). The germline CDR1 and CDR2 sequences are SGHNT and YENEEA. Deletions cut 3 bases from V and 7 bases from J, with 10 bases between. This CDR3 is built from 13 residues. This CDR3 reads CASSLMGENEQFF. DNA of the CDR3: TGTGCCAGCAGCTTGATGGGGGAGAATGAGCAGTTCTTC.

The rearrangement links TRBV7-9 to TRBJ2-3; D unresolved. The CDR3 covers 15 residues. CDR1 and CDR2 (germline): SEHNR, FQNEAQ (reference sequence). V lost 5 bases, J lost 4 bases, and 16 bases lay in between. CDR3 loop: CASSLTRGGPDTQYF. The CDR3 DNA reads as TGTGCCAGCAGCCTCACTCGAGGCGGTCCAGATACGCAGTATTTT.

This clonotype was detected only a few times. This chain joins TRBV7-9 and TRBJ1-1; no clear D gene. The CDR3 is made up of 15 amino acids. With 1 base removed from V and 1 base from J, the gap between germline ends came to 10 bases. Germline values: CDR1 SEHNR, CDR2 FQNEAQ (reference sequence). The CDR3 loop reads CASSLGNRKNTEAFF. As DNA, the CDR3 is TGTGCCAGCAGCTTAGGAAACAGAAAGAACACTGAAGCTTTCTTT.

The J gene is TRBJ2-5, the V gene TRBV6-4; D possibly corresponds to TRBD1 (6 bases). The germline CDR1 and CDR2 sequences are MRHNA and SNTAGT. The CDR3 is 17 amino acids. Trimming took 0 bases from V and 1 from J, leaving 15 bases between them. CDR3 sequence: CASSDSTDRRSQETQYF. CDR3 sequence (DNA): TGTGCCAGCAGTGACTCAACCGACAGGCGCTCCCAAGAGACCCAGTACTTC.

In this sample, this clonotype turned up many times. The J gene is TRBJ1-1, the V gene TRBV12-3 or TRBV12-4; weak D call: TRBD1 (6 bases). The CDR3 sequence is 15 residues long. Deletions cut 0 bases from V and 2 bases from J, with 10 bases between. CDR3 sequence reads: CASSLAGGLNTEAFF. Here the CDR3 DNA reads TGTGCCAGCAGTTTAGCCGGGGGGCTTAACACTGAAGCTTTCTTT.

V and J are TRBV7-8 and TRBJ2-3; 7 bases match TRBD2. Germline CDR1 reads SGHVS; CDR2 reads FQNEAQ. Germline trimming cut 2 bases from V and 2 bases from J; bases unmatched to any gene: 7. The CDR3 covers 16 residues. The CDR3 reads CASSLYIRGDTDTQYF. DNA of the CDR3: TGTGCCAGCAGCTTATATATTCGGGGGGACACAGATACGCAGTATTTT.

This clonotype showed up just a few times. The chain has TRBV6-2 or TRBV6-3 and TRBJ2-7, with 14 positions matching TRBD2. Germline V lookup: CDR1 MNHEY, CDR2 SVGEGT. CDR3 length: 17 residues. With V trimmed by 2 bases and J by 1 base, 4 bases remained unmatched. CDR3 sequence: CASSYGTSGRKSYEQYF. CDR3 nucleotide sequence: TGTGCCAGCAGTTACGGGACTAGCGGGAGAAAGTCCTACGAGCAGTACTTC.

The table lists this clonotype with many counts. The rearrangement joins TRBV7-2 to TRBJ2-7; 9 bases align to TRBD1. CDR1 is SGHTA and CDR2 is FQGNSA in the germline V gene. This CDR3 is built from 16 residues. V was pared by 1 base and J by 2 bases, with 6 bases of the junction left unmatched. CDR3 sequence: CASSLDRDRVTYEQYF. Here the CDR3 DNA reads TGTGCCAGCAGCTTAGACCGGGACAGGGTGACCTACGAGCAGTACTTC.

V is TRBV7-9 and J is TRBJ2-2; 9 bases agree with TRBD2. From germline, CDR1 is SEHNR and CDR2 FQNEAQ (reference sequence). This CDR3 is 17 amino acids long. V dropped 4 bases and J dropped 6; count of bases not matched to a gene: 12. CDR3 sequence: CASSSKLAGSFSGELFF. DNA for the CDR3: TGTGCCAGCAGCTCTAAACTAGCGGGCAGCTTTTCCGGGGAGCTGTTTTTT. The full variable domain, rest sourced from reference TRBV7-9 and TRBJ2-2, is DTGVSQNPRHKITKRGQNVTFRCDPISEHNRLYWYRQTLGQGPEFLTYFQNEAQLEKSRLLSDRFSAERPKGSFSTLEIQRTEQGDSAMYLCASSSKLAGSFSGELFFGEGSRLTVL.

This clonotype has ten or more counts. The chain combines TRBV7-2 with TRBJ1-2; D gene uncertain. The CDR3 has 12 residues. Germline-derived CDR1 and CDR2 are SGHTA and FQGNSA. V was clipped by 7 bases and J by 9 bases, with 15 bases between them. The CDR3 sequence is CASNKALPSYTF. DNA of the CDR3: TGTGCCAGCAATAAAGCGCTTCCCAGCTACACCTTC.